The 14 T cell receptor beta chains given below trace back to one sample, sequenced in a study of blood T cells in healthy people across ages. Next came a second PCR, run for roughly 6 to 11 cycles, which used a sample-barcoded 5' primer along with a J-beta primer mix. In TCRdb, the 5' RACE reads were re-called with MiXCR into one record per CDR3 protein. Counted here are roughly 730,000 distinct CDR3 sequences, around three fifths occurring once; the ten biggest clones make up 20% to 30%. Sample: blood. The receptors were gathered from a man in his forties or fifties in good health.

This clonotype was observed once. The chain joins TRBV29-1 to TRBJ2-2; 8 positions agree with TRBD1. The CDR3 consists of 14 residues. In germline, CDR1 is SQVTM, CDR2 ANQGSEA. V dropped 5 bases and J dropped 4; count of bases not matched to a gene: 6. The CDR3 nucleotides read TGCAGCGTTAGCACAGGGGGTACCACCGGGGAGCTGTTTTTT. Translating it yields CSVSTGGTTGELFF.

The chain carries TRBV28 and TRBJ1-4; 7 bases align to TRBD1. The CDR3 contains 13 residues. Germline CDR1 and CDR2: MDHEN and SYDVKM. V gave up 5 bases and J gave up 6 bases; unmatched junction bases: 3. The CDR3 nucleotides read TGTGCCAGCAGTGGACAGGAATATGAAAAACTGTTTTTT. Translation gives CASSGQEYEKLFF.

This chain uses TRBV20-1 with TRBJ2-1; D tentatively fits TRBD1 or TRBD2 (6 bases each). Germline CDR1 and CDR2: DFQATT and SNEGSKA (reference sequence). The germline V and J ends were trimmed by 5 bases and 6 bases, with 17 bases remaining between them. This CDR3 has 14 amino acids. The CDR3 loop reads CSAGGQGRFNEQFF. The CDR3 DNA sequence: TGCAGTGCTGGGGGGCAGGGGAGGTTCAATGAGCAGTTCTTC.

The chain has TRBV12-3 or TRBV12-4 and TRBJ1-5; D is undetermined. There are 14 residues in the CDR3. Trimming removed 1 base at V and 4 bases at J, with 8 bases between. The CDR3: CASSLGVENQPQHF. The CDR3 DNA sequence: TGTGCCAGCAGTTTAGGGGTTGAGAATCAGCCCCAGCATTTT.

This clonotype turned up a few times. V is TRBV20-1 and J is TRBJ1-4, with 8 bases aligning to TRBD1. The CDR3 has 15 residues. Germline V gene sequence: CDR1 DFQATT, CDR2 SNEGSKA (reference sequence). V trimming: 4 bases; J trimming: 8 bases; junction bases outside the gene matches: 12. In nucleotides, the CDR3 is TGCAGTGCTACCAAAGGACAGGGCCTGTACGAAAAACTGTTTTTT. It specifies CSATKGQGLYEKLFF.

The CDR3 sequence is CASSLSTLSNTEAFF. CDR3 nucleotide sequence: TGTGCCAGCAGCCTCTCGACCCTTTCGAACACTGAAGCTTTCTTT. The chain joins TRBV7-9 to TRBJ1-1; D is unclear. In germline, CDR1 is SEHNR, CDR2 FQNEAQ (reference sequence). Trimming pared 5 bases from V and 1 base from J, leaving 14 bases between. This CDR3 spans 15 amino acids.

This clonotype was found a few times. The chain couples TRBV27 to TRBJ2-5; the D is unclear. CDR1 MNHEY and CDR2 SMNVEV come from the germline V gene (reference sequence). V lost 4 bases and J lost 3, with 12 bases in between. The CDR3 consists of 14 residues. CDR3 in amino acids: CASSSFQEEETQYF. In nucleotides, the CDR3 is TGTGCCAGCAGTTCTTTTCAAGAGGAAGAGACCCAGTACTTC.

Only one count was recorded for this clonotype. The chain carries TRBV5-1 and TRBJ1-4; 7 positions match TRBD1. Germline CDR1 reads SGHRS; CDR2 reads YFSETQ. V lost 1 base and J lost 8; bases outside the gene matches: 8. The CDR3 extends over 15 amino acids. The CDR3, as DNA: TGCGCCAGCAGCTTGACGAGACAGGGCGGAGAAAAACTGTTTTTT. It codes for CASSLTRQGGEKLFF.

This chain links TRBV7-8 with TRBJ2-5, with a tentative D call TRBD1 (6 bases). V lost 2 bases and J 5 bases, leaving 15 bases between the germline ends. The CDR3 runs to 15 residues. CDR1 is SGHVS and CDR2 is FQNEAQ in the germline V gene. The CDR3 DNA is TGTGCCAGCAGCTTAAAGCCAGGGGTAGGGGAGACCCAGTACTTC. It translates to CASSLKPGVGETQYF.

The rearrangement joins TRBV9 to TRBJ1-2, with TRBD1 matching over 10 bases. Trimming at V came to 3 bases and at J to 7 bases, leaving 6 bases not matched to a gene. The CDR3 is 14 amino acids. The germline gives CDR1 SGDLS, CDR2 YYNGEE. For the CDR3, the DNA is TGTGCCAGCAGCGAGGGACAGGGGTTCGGTGGCTACACCTTC. Its protein is CASSEGQGFGGYTF.

As regards this clonotype: It is unclear where the CDR3 begins or ends on the DNA, so no DNA is shown, and the CDR3 is as TCRdb lists it. The J gene is TRBJ2-5, the V gene TRBV7-9. Including both end residues, the CDR3 is 14 amino acids long. CDR1 and CDR2 from the germline V gene are SEHNR and FQNEAQ (reference sequence). CDR3 sequence reads: CASSATLGKETQYF.

V gene TRBV28 combines with J gene TRBJ1-2; 8 positions agree with TRBD1. The germline V gene encodes CDR1 MDHEN and CDR2 SYDVKM. The CDR3 loop spans 15 amino acids. The junction had 12 bases not matched to a gene; V was cut back by 4 bases and J by 8 bases. CDR3 loop: CASSYPTGQVKGYTF. The CDR3 region has the DNA TGTGCCAGCAGTTACCCAACGGGACAGGTCAAAGGCTACACCTTC.

CDR3 region: CANRPGLRFCEQFF. CDR3 coding DNA: TGTGCCAACCGCCCGGGACTCAGGTTTTGTGAGCAGTTCTTC. The chain carries TRBV24-1 and TRBJ2-1, with TRBD2 as a possible D gene (6 bases). The CDR3 sequence is 14 residues long. The ends were cut back, 11 bases at V and 9 bases at J, with 22 bases in the middle. CDR1 and CDR2 (germline): KGHDR, SFDVKD.

This chain uses TRBV24-1 with TRBJ2-1, with 8 bases identical to TRBD1. CDR1 and CDR2 (germline): KGHDR, SFDVKD. J gave up 9 bases and V 4 bases, and 10 bases lay outside the gene matches. CDR3 size: 15 residues. CDR3 sequence reads: CATSDPGQVIGEQFF. The CDR3, as DNA: TGTGCCACCAGTGACCCGGGACAGGTGATCGGTGAGCAGTTCTTC.